Here is one TCR beta chain with its context. As processed by the authors: From reference gene primer amplification, estimates of nucleated cell counts were derived. This table comes from immunoSEQ multiplex PCR, and its TCRdb copy is limited to in-frame clones, with some not included. That table is the source of V, J and clone size, and D and trimming were worked out from the DNA. The data show 150,000 to 200,000 clones, with 81% seen just once and 8% to 13% held by the top ten. V was cut by 5 bases and J by 10 bases, with 18 bases left in between. Germline V gene data show CDR1 as SEHNR and CDR2 as FQNEAQ (reference sequence). The CDR3 has 15 residues. These data are taken from a study of blood T cell repertoires in COVID-19. In the study overall: The United States, Italy and Spain were the sources of the acute and convalescent COVID-19 samples. In each case, the material was cDNA or gDNA derived from T cells, B-cell-depleted T cells, or PBMCs.

This TCR was recovered from a man in his sixties with active or convalescent COVID-19. Sequenced material: peripheral blood. The chain employs TRBV7-9 and TRBJ1-6; TRBD1 is a possible D gene (5 bases). The CDR3 sequence is CASSPTGGLVSPLHF. In nucleotides, the CDR3 is TGTGCCAGCAGCCCGACTGGGGGGTTAGTCTCACCCCTCCACTTT.